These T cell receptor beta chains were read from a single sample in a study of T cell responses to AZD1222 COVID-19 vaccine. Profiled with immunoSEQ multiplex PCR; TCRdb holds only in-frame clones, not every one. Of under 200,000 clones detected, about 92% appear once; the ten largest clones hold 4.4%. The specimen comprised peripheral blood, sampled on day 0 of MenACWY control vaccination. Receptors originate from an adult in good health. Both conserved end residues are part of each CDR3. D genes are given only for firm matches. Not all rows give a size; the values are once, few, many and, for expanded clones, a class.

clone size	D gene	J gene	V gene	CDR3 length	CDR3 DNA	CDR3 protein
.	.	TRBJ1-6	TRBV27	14	TGTGCCAGCAGACAGGCGACCGATAATTCACCCCTCCACTTT	CASRQATDNSPLHF
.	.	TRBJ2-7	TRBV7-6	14	TGTGCCAGCAGCCCCTCGCCTGGAGTGTACGAGCAGTACTTC	CASSPSPGVYEQYF
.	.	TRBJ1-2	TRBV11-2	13	TGTGCCAGCAGCTTAAGCCTCAGGGAAGGCTACACCTTC	CASSLSLREGYTF
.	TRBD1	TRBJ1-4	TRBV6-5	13	TGTGCCACCAAGGACAGGGTTGGTGAAAAACTGTTTTTT	CATKDRVGEKLFF
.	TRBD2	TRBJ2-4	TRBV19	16	TGTGCCAGTAGTATACTAGCGGGTATAGCCAAAAACATTCAGTACTTC	CASSILAGIAKNIQYF
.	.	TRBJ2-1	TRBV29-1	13	TGCAGCGCCGAGCTGGACTACTACAATGAGCAGTTCTTC	CSAELDYYNEQFF
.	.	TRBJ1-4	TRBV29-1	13	TGCAGCGTTGGGGGGAGGGCTAATGAAAAACTGTTTTTT	CSVGGRANEKLFF
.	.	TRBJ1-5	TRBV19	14	TGTGCCAGTAGTATGAAGCCGTCTGGTCAGCCCCAGCATTTT	CASSMKPSGQPQHF
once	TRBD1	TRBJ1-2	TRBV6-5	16	TGTGCCAGCAGTTCCGGGACAGGGGTGGTTCACTATGGCTACACCTTC	CASSSGTGVVHYGYTF
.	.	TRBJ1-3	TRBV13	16	TGTGCCAGCAGCTTAGAAGGGGTTAGCTCTGGAAACACCATATATTTT	CASSLEGVSSGNTIYF
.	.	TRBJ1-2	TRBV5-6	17	TGTGCCAGCAGCTTGCTTAAAGGGGACGGTGATTACTATGGCTACACCTTC	CASSLLKGDGDYYGYTF
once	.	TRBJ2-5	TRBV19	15	TGTGCCAGTAGTATAGGAGGGTCGTCAGAGGAGACCCAGTACTTC	CASSIGGSSEETQYF
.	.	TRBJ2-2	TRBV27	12	TGTGCCAGCAGCCGTATCACCGGGGAGCTGTTTTTT	CASSRITGELFF
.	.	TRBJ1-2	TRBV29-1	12	TGCAGCGTCCAAGGTAGTGACTATGGCTACACCTTC	CSVQGSDYGYTF
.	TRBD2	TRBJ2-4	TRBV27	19	TGTGCCAGCAGTTTATATGGGACTAGCGGGACGAGAGCCAAAAACATTCAGTACTTC	CASSLYGTSGTRAKNIQYF
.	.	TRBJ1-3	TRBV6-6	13	TGTGCCAGTAAGGAAGGGATAGGGGACACCATATATTTT	CASKEGIGDTIYF
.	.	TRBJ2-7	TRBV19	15	TGTGCCAGTAGTATCGGTCAGAATCCGCTCTACGAGCAGTACTTC	CASSIGQNPLYEQYF
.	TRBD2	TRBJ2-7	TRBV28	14	TGTGCCAGCAGGAGGACTAGTGAATACTACGAGCAGTACTTC	CASRRTSEYYEQYF
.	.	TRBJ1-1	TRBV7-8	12	TGTGCCAGCAGCTTCGACGGGCGGCGGGAATTCTTT	CASSFDGRREFF
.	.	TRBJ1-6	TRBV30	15	TGTGCCTGGAGCAGCCCAGATGCGGGCGATTCACCCCTCCACTTT	CAWSSPDAGDSPLHF
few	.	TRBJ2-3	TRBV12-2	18	TGTGCAAGTCGCTTAGCGTGGAAGGGGGCCACGAGCACAGATACGCAGTATTTT	CASRLAWKGATSTDTQYF
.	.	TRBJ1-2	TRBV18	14	TGTGCCAGCTCACCAGGGGGTTCCTACTATGGCTACACCTTC	CASSPGGSYYGYTF
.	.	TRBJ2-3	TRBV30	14	TGTGCCTGGGATTCCCATCCTAGCACAGATACGCAGTATTTT	CAWDSHPSTDTQYF
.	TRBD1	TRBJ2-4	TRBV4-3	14	TGCGCCAGCAGCCAAAATACACAGGGGTCCATTCAGTACTTC	CASSQNTQGSIQYF
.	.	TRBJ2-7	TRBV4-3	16	TGCGCCAGCAGCCAAGATTTTCGGACAGCTTCCTACGAGCAGTACTTC	CASSQDFRTASYEQYF
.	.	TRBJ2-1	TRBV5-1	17	TGCGCCAGCACCTACTCCTCGGGGGAAAGCTCCAACAATGAGCAGTTCTTC	CASTYSSGESSNNEQFF
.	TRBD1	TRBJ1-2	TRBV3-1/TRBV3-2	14	TGTGCCAGCAGTTGGGACAGGGGCCCTGGTGGCTACACCTTC	CASSWDRGPGGYTF
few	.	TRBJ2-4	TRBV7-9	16	TGTGCCAGCAGCTCAACTACCAGACATCCGAGGAACATTCAGTACTTC	CASSSTTRHPRNIQYF
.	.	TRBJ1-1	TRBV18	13	TGTGCCAGCTCACCTGGGGCTACCACTGAAGCTTTCTTT	CASSPGATTEAFF
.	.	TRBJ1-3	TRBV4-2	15	TGTGCCAGCAGCCCAGGGACAAATTCTGGAAACACCATATATTTT	CASSPGTNSGNTIYF
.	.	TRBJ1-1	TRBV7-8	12	TGTGCCAGCAGCAAAGACAGGACTGAAGCTTTCTTT	CASSKDRTEAFF
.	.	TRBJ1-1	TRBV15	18	TGTGCCACCAGCAGAGTTCGGACGGGGTTTGATAGGAACACTGAAGCTTTCTTT	CATSRVRTGFDRNTEAFF
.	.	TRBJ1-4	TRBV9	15	TGTGCCAGCAGCGTAGGTTGGCAGGCGACTGAAAAACTGTTTTTT	CASSVGWQATEKLFF
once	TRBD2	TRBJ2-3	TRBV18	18	TGTGCCAGCTCACGAGGACTAGCGGGAGTACGTGGCACAGATACGCAGTATTTT	CASSRGLAGVRGTDTQYF
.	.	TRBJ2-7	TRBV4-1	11	TGCGCCAGCAGGGAGGGTAACGAGCAGTACTTC	CASREGNEQYF
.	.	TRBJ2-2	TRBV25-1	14	TGTGCCAGCAGTAGACACCTTAACACCGGGGAGCTGTTTTTT	CASSRHLNTGELFF
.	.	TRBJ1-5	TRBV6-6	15	TGTGCCAGCAGTTACGAATCGGGGTGGGACCAGCCCCAGCATTTT	CASSYESGWDQPQHF
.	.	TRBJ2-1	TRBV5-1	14	TGCGCCAGCAGCTTGGCCTTGACTAGTAATGAGCAGTTCTTC	CASSLALTSNEQFF
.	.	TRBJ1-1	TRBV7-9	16	TGTGCCAGCAGCTTAACAAGGGTTTTCATGAACACTGAAGCTTTCTTT	CASSLTRVFMNTEAFF
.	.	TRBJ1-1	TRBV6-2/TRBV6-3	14	TGTGCCAGCAGCGTACAACGGCCGCGCACTGAAGCTTTCTTT	CASSVQRPRTEAFF
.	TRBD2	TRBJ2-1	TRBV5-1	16	TGCGCCAGCAGCATGCCGGGACTAGCCTTCTACAATGAGCAGTTCTTC	CASSMPGLAFYNEQFF
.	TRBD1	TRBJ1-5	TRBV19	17	TGTGCCAGTAGCCGACTCCTACAGGGGGCAGAAGGTCAGCCCCAGCATTTT	CASSRLLQGAEGQPQHF
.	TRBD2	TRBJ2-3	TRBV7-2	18	TGTGCCAGCAGCCCGAGCCTGCGACTAGCGGGACGCACAGATACGCAGTATTTT	CASSPSLRLAGRTDTQYF
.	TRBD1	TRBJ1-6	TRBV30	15	TGTGCCTGGAGTACCGGGACAGCGTATAATTCACCCCTCCACTTT	CAWSTGTAYNSPLHF
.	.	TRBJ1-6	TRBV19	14	TGTGCCAGTAGTATGACAGAGTCAAATTCACCCCTCCACTTT	CASSMTESNSPLHF
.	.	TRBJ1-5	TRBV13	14	TGTGCCAGCAGCTTGGGACGGGATGATCAGCCCCAGCATTTT	CASSLGRDDQPQHF
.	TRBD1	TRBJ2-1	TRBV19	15	TGTGCCAGTAGTACTGGACAGGGATCGTACAATGAGCAGTTCTTC	CASSTGQGSYNEQFF
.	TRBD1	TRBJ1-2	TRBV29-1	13	TGCAGCGTTGACCGGGACAGGCCCTATGGCTACACCTTC	CSVDRDRPYGYTF
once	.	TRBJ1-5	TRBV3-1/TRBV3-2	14	TGTGCCAGCAGCCGGGACGGGGGCGGTCAGCCCCAGCATTTT	CASSRDGGGQPQHF
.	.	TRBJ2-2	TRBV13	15	TGTGCCAGCAGCTTAGAATCCCGCGGGACCGGGGAGCTGTTTTTT	CASSLESRGTGELFF
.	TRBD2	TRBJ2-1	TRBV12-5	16	TGTGCTAGTGGTACTCTAGCGGGAGGAAATTACAATGAGCAGTTCTTC	CASGTLAGGNYNEQFF
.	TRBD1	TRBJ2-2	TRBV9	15	TGTGCCAGCAGCCCGGGGACAGCCTACACCGGGGAGCTGTTTTTT	CASSPGTAYTGELFF
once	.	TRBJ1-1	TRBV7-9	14	TGTGCCAGCAAAAGGGGCAGGGGAAACACTGAAGCTTTCTTT	CASKRGRGNTEAFF
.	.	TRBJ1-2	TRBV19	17	TGTGCCAGTAGCGTACTTCAGACACTCGCAGTGGATAGCGGCTACACCTTC	CASSVLQTLAVDSGYTF
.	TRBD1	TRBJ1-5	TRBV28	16	TGTGCCAGCAGTTTGCCGCGACAGGGAATTGTTCAGCCCCAGCATTTT	CASSLPRQGIVQPQHF
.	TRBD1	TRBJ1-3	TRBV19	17	TGTGCCAGTAGTATCCCGGGACAGGCCAACTCTGGAAACACCATATATTTT	CASSIPGQANSGNTIYF
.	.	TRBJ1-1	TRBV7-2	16	TGTGCCAGCAGCCTCCCGGGCCGGGGGGGTAACACTGAAGCTTTCTTT	CASSLPGRGGNTEAFF
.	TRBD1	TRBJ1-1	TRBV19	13	TGTGCCAGTAGTAGGGACAGGGGCACTGAAGCTTTCTTT	CASSRDRGTEAFF
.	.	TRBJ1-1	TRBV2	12	TGTGCCAGCAGTGAGAAAGCCAGGCGGGCTTTCTTT	CASSEKARRAFF
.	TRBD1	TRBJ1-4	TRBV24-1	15	TGTGCCACCAGTGATACCGGGACAGGGGATGAAAAACTGTTTTTT	CATSDTGTGDEKLFF